This T cell receptor (beta chain) was sequenced during a study of cytomegalovirus exposure and HLA in healthy donors. Amplification used 60 Vbeta primers and 13 Jbeta primers. TCRdb keeps only in-frame clones here, not all; method: immunoSEQ multiplex PCR. The sample holds about 70,000 clones, 74% seen once. Overall study results and limits: The study labeled fewer than 200 TCR beta chains cytomegalovirus-associated. It was reported in a later analysis that an Asian-associated ancestry cluster showed fewer N-insertions than the roughly 670-donor mean.

Each donor's status was that of a healthy bone marrow donor. V was pared by 1 base and J by 5 bases, with 3 bases of the junction left unmatched. Germline-derived CDR1 and CDR2 are MGHRA and YSYEKL. The CDR3 consists of 15 residues. On this clone: Its cognate antigen is unknown.

Source material: PBMCs. The chain couples TRBV4-1 to TRBJ2-3; 10 positions agree with TRBD1. The origin of this receptor is a woman in her fifties or sixties in good health and CMV-seropositive. CDR3 sequence reads: CASSQGQGAKDTQYF. The CDR3 nucleotides are TGCGCCAGCAGCCAAGGACAGGGGGCTAAAGATACGCAGTATTTT.